A single T cell receptor beta chain is shown here with its context. Sequenced by immunoSEQ multiplex PCR; TCRdb stores in-frame clones only, minus some. Of 250,000 to 300,000 clones listed, 81% are singletons. This sample is part of a study of blood T cell repertoires in COVID-19. The receptor comes from a woman in her sixties or seventies with active or convalescent COVID-19. Sequencing was carried out using peripheral blood.

The CDR3 sequence: CASLSESSYEQYF. CDR3 nucleotides: TGTGCCAGCCTATCGGAGAGCTCCTACGAGCAGTACTTC. V is TRBV6-5 and J is TRBJ2-7; no definite D call. There are 13 residues in the CDR3. Trimming removed 8 bases at V and 0 bases at J, with 11 bases between. In germline, CDR1 is MNHEY, CDR2 SVGAGI.